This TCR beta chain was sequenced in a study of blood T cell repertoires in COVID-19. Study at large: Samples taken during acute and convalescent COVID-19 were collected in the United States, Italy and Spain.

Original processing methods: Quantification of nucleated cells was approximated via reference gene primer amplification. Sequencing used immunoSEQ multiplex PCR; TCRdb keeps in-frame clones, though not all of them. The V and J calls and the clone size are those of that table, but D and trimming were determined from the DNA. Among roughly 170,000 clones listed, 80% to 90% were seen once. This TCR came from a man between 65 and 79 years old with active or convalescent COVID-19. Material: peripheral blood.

The DNA for the CDR3 is TGTGCCAGCAGTTTATCCAGGCATAATGAAAAACTGTTTTTT. Its translation is CASSLSRHNEKLFF. This sequence joins TRBV27 and TRBJ1-4; no firm D call. CDR1 MNHEY and CDR2 SMNVEV come from the germline V gene (reference sequence). The CDR3 extends over 14 amino acids. The germline V and J ends were trimmed by 0 bases and 4 bases, with 6 bases remaining between them.